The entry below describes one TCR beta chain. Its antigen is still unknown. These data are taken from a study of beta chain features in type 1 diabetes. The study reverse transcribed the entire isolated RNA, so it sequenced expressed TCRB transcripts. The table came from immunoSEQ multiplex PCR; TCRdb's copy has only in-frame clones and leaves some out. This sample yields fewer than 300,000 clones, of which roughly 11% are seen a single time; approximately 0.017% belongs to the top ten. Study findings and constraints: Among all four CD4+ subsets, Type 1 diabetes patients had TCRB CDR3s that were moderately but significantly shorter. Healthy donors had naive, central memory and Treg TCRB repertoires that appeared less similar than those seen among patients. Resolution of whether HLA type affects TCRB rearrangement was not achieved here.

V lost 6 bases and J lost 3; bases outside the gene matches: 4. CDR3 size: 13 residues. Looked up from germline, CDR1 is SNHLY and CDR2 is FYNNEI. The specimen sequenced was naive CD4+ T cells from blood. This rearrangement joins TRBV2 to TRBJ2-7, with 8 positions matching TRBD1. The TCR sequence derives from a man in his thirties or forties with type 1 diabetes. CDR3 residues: CASRRDRLYEQYF. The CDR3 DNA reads TGTGCCAGCAGGAGGGACAGGCTCTACGAGCAGTACTTC.